This entry is about one T cell receptor beta chain. Its specificity is unknown. As originally analysed: ImmunoSEQ junction-only sequences lacked quality scores, so their filtering differed. The protocol was immunoSEQ multiplex PCR, while the TCRdb copy is restricted to in-frame clones and leaves out a portion. The D gene and trimming were derived from the DNA, and the V and J assignments and clone size from that table. The sample shows millions of clones, about 95% of them seen only once. Naive CD8 cells, CD45RO-negative and positively selected for CCR7, excluded terminally differentiated effector memory CD45RA+ cells. Trimming pared 8 bases from V and 5 bases from J, leaving 18 bases between. The CDR3 runs 14 residues. CDR1 is WNHNN, CDR2 SYGVQD, per germline (reference sequence). The sample comes from a study of shared clonotypes between healthy human individuals. The study's findings and limits: Only blood was sampled; tissue repertoires likely differ.

V usage is TRBV10-1 and J usage is TRBJ2-5; no reliable D call. The sample taken for sequencing was naive CD8+ T cells sorted from blood. The clonotype originates from a young man in good health. Written as DNA, the CDR3 is TGCGCCAGCTCTAGGGATCCTTTTCAGGAGACCCAGTACTTC. It translates to CASSRDPFQETQYF.